This passage covers 5 T cell receptor beta chains from one sample sequenced in a study of regulatory dendritic cells for organ transplantation. These TCRs are of unknown antigen specificity. Sorted T cells were CFSE-labeled and cultured approximately five days with allogeneic regulatory or mature dendritic cells at 1:10. Profiled with immunoSEQ multiplex PCR; TCRdb holds only in-frame clones, not every one. The data hold 12,000 or so clones, with nearly 90% observed a single time. The material sequenced was naive CD8+ T cells from blood cultured with dendritic cells. Specified subset: CD45RA+ naive T cells. The receptors come from a human donor in good health.

This clone was seen a handful of times. V gene TRBV10-1 combines with J gene TRBJ2-3; D tentatively reads TRBD1 or TRBD2 (5 bases each). The length of the CDR3 is 14 residues. Trimming removed 2 bases from V and 1 base from J, with 7 bases in between. The germline V gene encodes CDR1 WNHNN and CDR2 SYGVQD (reference sequence). In DNA form, the CDR3 reads TGCGCCAGCAGTGAGGTGGGGGGCACAGATACGCAGTATTTT. Translated: CASSEVGGTDTQYF.

The chain has TRBV14 and TRBJ1-6, with D uncertain. The V and J ends lost 2 bases and 0 bases respectively, with 5 bases between them. Per the germline V gene, CDR1 is SGHDN and CDR2 is FVKESK. The CDR3 sequence is 15 residues long. The CDR3 nucleotides read TGTGCCAGCAGCCAAAGCAGCTCCTATAATTCACCCCTCCACTTT. Its protein is CASSQSSSYNSPLHF.

V usage is TRBV11-2 and J usage is TRBJ2-5; D is perhaps TRBD2 (6 bases). The V and J ends lost 0 bases and 5 bases respectively, with 13 bases between them. Germline V gene sequence: CDR1 SGHAT, CDR2 FQNNGV. CDR3 length: 15 residues. This CDR3 reads CASSLEILARETQYF. The CDR3 coding sequence is TGTGCCAGCAGCTTAGAAATACTAGCTCGGGAGACCCAGTACTTC.

The CDR3 region has the DNA TGTGCCAGCAGTTTAAGGGGGCCGCGAAACACCATATATTTT. Protein sequence: CASSLRGPRNTIYF. The chain carries TRBV28 and TRBJ1-3; 7 bases map to TRBD1. J was trimmed by 5 bases and V by 2 bases; bases with no gene match: 3. From germline, CDR1 is MDHEN and CDR2 SYDVKM. The CDR3 is made up of 14 amino acids. The full variable domain, with the rest looked up from reference TRBV28 and TRBJ1-3, is DVKVTQSSRYLVKRTGEKVFLECVQDMDHENMFWYRQDPGLGLRLIYFSYDVKMKEKGDIPEGYSVSREKKERFSLILESASTNQTSMYLCASSLRGPRNTIYFGEGSWLTVV.

The J gene is TRBJ2-1, the V gene TRBV5-3; D remains ambiguous. TRBV5-3 qualifies as an ORF whose function is uncertain. V gave up 0 bases and J gave up 0 bases, with 10 bases separating them. CDR3 size: 16 residues. This CDR3 is CARSLVLPASYNEQFF. In DNA form, the CDR3 reads TGTGCCAGAAGCTTGGTACTACCTGCCTCCTACAATGAGCAGTTCTTC.